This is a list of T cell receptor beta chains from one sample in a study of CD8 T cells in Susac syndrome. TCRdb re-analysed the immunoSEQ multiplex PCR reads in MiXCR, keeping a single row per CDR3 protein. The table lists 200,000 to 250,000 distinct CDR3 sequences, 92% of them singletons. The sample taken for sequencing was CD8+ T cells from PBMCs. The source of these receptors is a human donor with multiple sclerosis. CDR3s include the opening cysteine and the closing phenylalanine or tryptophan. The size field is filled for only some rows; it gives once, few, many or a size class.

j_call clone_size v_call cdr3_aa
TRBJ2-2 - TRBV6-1 CASSSGGPGGTGELFF
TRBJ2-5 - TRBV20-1 CSARDRGQRETQYF
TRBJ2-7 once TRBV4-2 CASSQDWDPGYEQYF
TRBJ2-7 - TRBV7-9 CASSSTHGTGGYEQYF
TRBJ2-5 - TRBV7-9 CASSDGDQETQYF
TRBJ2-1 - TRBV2 CASSYVAGTSDNEQFF
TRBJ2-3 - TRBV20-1 CSARAGGQLRTDTQYF
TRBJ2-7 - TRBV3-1 CASSQVAGAYEQYF
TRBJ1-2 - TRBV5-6 CASSLLTVLAF
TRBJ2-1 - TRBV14 CASSQDWNEQFF
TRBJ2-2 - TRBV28 CASSLVRDTGELFF
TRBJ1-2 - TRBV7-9 CASSPREPGGYTF
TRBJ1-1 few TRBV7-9 CASSLEYTEAFF
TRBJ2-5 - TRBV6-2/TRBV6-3 CASSFPEGPETQYF
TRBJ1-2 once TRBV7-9 CASSSRDGLSNGYTF
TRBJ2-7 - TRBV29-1 CSVEGGAGQYF
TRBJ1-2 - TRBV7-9 CASSVPGQGLEGYTF
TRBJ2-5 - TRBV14 CASSQGWGWQETQYF